A single sample is the source of the 21 T cell receptor beta chains below, sequenced in a study of naive and memory T cell subsets. Four PCR rounds used nested alpha and beta constant region primers plus the SP2 primer. TCRdb used MiXCR to reprocess the 5' RACE reads, holding one entry per CDR3 protein. This table has about 60,000 distinct CDR3 sequences, around 8% appearing once. A UMI-containing oligonucleotide was joined by 3' ligation to the TCR cDNA template. All receptors come from a female donor in good health.

This clonotype has just one count. A much more abundant neighbour one base away suggests this may be a read error. CDR3 DNA: TGTGCCAGCAGTTTGGGCGGTATCAACGAGCAGAACTTC. Its protein is CASSLGGINEQNF. This chain links TRBV28 with TRBJ2-7; D is uncertain. Germline lookup yields CDR1 MDHEN and CDR2 SYDVKM. This CDR3 has 13 residues.

In this sample, this clonotype turned up many times. V and J are TRBV7-9 and TRBJ1-5, with 7 bases fitting TRBD1. Germline lookup yields CDR1 SEHNR and CDR2 FQNEAQ (reference sequence). V lost 5 bases and J lost 9; bases outside the gene matches: 13. The CDR3 extends over 15 amino acids. CDR3 coding DNA: TGTGCCAGCAGCCAAGAAACAGGGGCAATAGGGCCCCAGCATTTT. It encodes CASSQETGAIGPQHF.

The table lists this clonotype with many counts. V gene TRBV28 combines with J gene TRBJ1-4; weak D call: TRBD1 (5 bases). CDR3 length equals 16 residues. From germline, CDR1 is MDHEN and CDR2 SYDVKM. V gave up 7 bases and J gave up 1 base, with 16 bases separating them. Here the CDR3 DNA reads TGTGCCAGCACCTCATGGGGGGTCCGAACTAATGAAAAACTGTTTTTT. This gives the protein CASTSWGVRTNEKLFF.

The chain couples TRBV9 to TRBJ1-1; tentatively, D is TRBD1 (6 bases). The CDR3 totals 15 residues. Trimming took off 4 bases at V and 3 bases at J, with 16 bases between the two ends. Germline V gene sequence: CDR1 SGDLS, CDR2 YYNGEE. This chain's CDR3 is CASSKGDPLDTEAFF. CDR3 in DNA: TGTGCCAGCAGCAAGGGGGACCCGTTGGACACTGAAGCTTTCTTT.

In its sample, this clonotype was seen a few times. The chain uses TRBV5-1 and TRBJ2-5, with TRBD1 identical over 12 bases. V lost 3 bases, J lost 5 bases, and 8 bases stayed unmatched. The CDR3 spans 16 residues. Germline assignment: CDR1 SGHRS and CDR2 YFSETQ. The CDR3 sequence: CASSSRRDRGQETQYF. CDR3 nucleotide sequence: TGCGCCAGCAGCTCTCGCCGGGACAGGGGGCAGGAGACCCAGTACTTC.

This clonotype was seen at least ten times. V gene TRBV6-5 combines with J gene TRBJ1-1; 9 bases map to TRBD1. Germline V lookup: CDR1 MNHEY, CDR2 SVGAGI. This CDR3 is 15 amino acids long. Trimming took 5 bases from V and 7 from J; bases not matched to a gene: 11. CDR3 coding DNA: TGTGCCAGCAGTCGGCCCAAGGACAGGGGTGGTGAAGCTTTCTTT. Translation: CASSRPKDRGGEAFF.

There are many counts of this clonotype. The genes are TRBV6-6 and TRBJ2-1; 12 nucleotides line up with TRBD1. Per the germline V gene, CDR1 is MNHNY and CDR2 is SVGAGI (reference sequence). The CDR3 spans 16 residues. J lost 8 bases, V lost 8 bases, and 13 bases had no gene match. CDR3 in DNA: TGTGCCAGCGCCCTAGCCGGGACAGGGGGCATCGATGAGCAGTTCTTC. The encoded protein is CASALAGTGGIDEQFF.

This clonotype appeared many times. Relative to the germline gene, one junction end is altered; a read error may explain this. The rearrangement links TRBV7-7 to TRBJ1-3; the D is unclear. Germline values: CDR1 SSHAT, CDR2 FNYEAQ (reference sequence). The CDR3 is made up of 13 amino acids. The CDR3 bases are TGTGCTAGCAGCTTATCCCAGATGAGCACCATATATTTT. Translating it yields CASSLSQMSTIYF.

This clonotype was seen more than once but under ten times. The V call is TRBV19, the J call TRBJ1-1; TRBD1 aligns across 9 bases. Looked up from germline, CDR1 is LNHDA and CDR2 is SQIVND (reference sequence). There are 16 residues in the CDR3. The ends lost 5 bases at V and 4 bases at J; junction bases unmatched: 11. The CDR3 loop reads CASSGTGGLTGTEAFF. The CDR3 bases are TGTGCCAGTAGTGGTACAGGGGGCCTGACTGGCACTGAAGCTTTCTTT.

This CDR3 is CASSLVATDTQYF. The CDR3 nucleotides are TGTGCCAGCAGTTTAGTGGCGACAGATACGCAGTATTTT. This rearrangement joins TRBV12-3 or TRBV12-4 to TRBJ2-3; no definite D call. The CDR3 covers 13 residues. V lost 1 base, J lost 3 bases, and 5 bases lay in between.

This clonotype was observed at least ten times. V and J are TRBV4-1 and TRBJ1-2; possible D gene TRBD1, 5 bases. Germline V gives CDR1 MGHRA, CDR2 YSYEKL. CDR3 length: 15 amino acids. Trimming stripped 2 bases from V and 4 bases from J, with 14 bases between. As DNA, the CDR3 is TGCGCCAGCAGCCAAACGGGACTGACGATCTATGGCTACACCTTC. Encoded protein: CASSQTGLTIYGYTF.

This clonotype came up many times. The chain employs TRBV2 and TRBJ1-5, with D tentatively TRBD1 (6 bases). Trimming took 7 bases from V and 3 from J, leaving 16 bases between them. Germline lookup yields CDR1 SNHLY and CDR2 FYNNEI. This CDR3 has 15 residues. The CDR3 coding sequence is TGTGCCAGCACCCTCCAAGGGGGGTACAATCAGCCCCAGCATTTT. Translating gives CASTLQGGYNQPQHF.

This clonotype was seen a few times. J is TRBJ2-3 and V is TRBV6-6; no clear D gene. V shed 1 base and J shed 0 bases, with 11 bases lying between them. This CDR3 contains 16 residues. From germline, CDR1 is MNHNY and CDR2 SVGAGI (reference sequence). The CDR3 loop reads CASSYFLHTSTDTQYF. CDR3 sequence (DNA): TGTGCCAGCAGTTACTTCCTCCACACTAGCACAGATACGCAGTATTTT.

The chain combines TRBV7-9 with TRBJ1-5, with unresolved D. From germline, CDR1 is SEHNR and CDR2 FQNEAQ (reference sequence). The CDR3 length is 18 residues. Trimming took off 1 base at V and 0 bases at J, with 16 bases between the two ends. The CDR3 here is CASSLVPGIAGSNQPQHF. The CDR3 DNA follows: TGTGCCAGCAGCTTAGTGCCGGGGATTGCAGGTAGCAATCAGCCCCAGCATTTT.

This clonotype was picked up many times. J is TRBJ1-2 and V is TRBV4-1; D might be TRBD1 (6 bases). Germline loops: CDR1 MGHRA, CDR2 YSYEKL. This CDR3 contains 15 residues. Trimming took off 0 bases at V and 4 bases at J, with 12 bases between the two ends. CDR3 residues: CASSQDQVQGYGYTF. CDR3 DNA sequence: TGCGCCAGCAGCCAAGATCAGGTACAGGGCTATGGCTACACCTTC.

This sequence joins TRBV29-1 and TRBJ2-1, with D possibly TRBD1 on 6 matching bases. CDR3 length equals 15 residues. The ends were cut back, 5 bases at V and 6 bases at J, with 20 bases in the middle. Germline V lookup: CDR1 SQVTM, CDR2 ANQGSEA. The CDR3 sequence is CSVQGGRLRPNEQFF. For the CDR3, the DNA is TGCAGCGTTCAAGGGGGAAGGCTCCGTCCCAATGAGCAGTTCTTC.

This clonotype was seen more than once but under ten times. The rearrangement uses TRBV24-1 and TRBJ1-5; a possible D gene is TRBD1 (5 bases). This CDR3 region has 15 residues. Germline-derived CDR1 and CDR2 are KGHDR and SFDVKD. The ends were cut back, 3 bases at V and 3 bases at J, with 11 bases in the middle. CDR3 protein: CATSDGTEINQPQHF. The CDR3 DNA reads as TGTGCCACCAGTGATGGGACCGAAATCAATCAGCCCCAGCATTTT.

Only a few counts were recorded for this clonotype. This rearrangement joins TRBV10-3 to TRBJ2-1; 11 bases map to TRBD2. Trimming at V came to 0 bases and at J to 3 bases, leaving 4 bases not matched to a gene. Germline CDR1 is ENHRY and CDR2 is SYGVKD. This CDR3 is 17 amino acids long. The CDR3 here is CAISESLAGGDYNEQFF. CDR3 DNA: TGTGCCATCAGTGAGTCGCTAGCGGGGGGAGACTACAATGAGCAGTTCTTC.

This clonotype was found many times. The chain combines TRBV27 with TRBJ2-5, with TRBD2 identical over 7 bases. Germline V lookup: CDR1 MNHEY, CDR2 SMNVEV (reference sequence). V lost 5 bases to trimming and J lost 4 bases; unmatched junction nucleotides: 4. The CDR3 sequence is 13 residues long. As DNA, the CDR3 is TGTGCCAGCAGTGTGAGGGAGGGAGAGACCCAGTACTTC. Its translation: CASSVREGETQYF.

This chain links TRBV28 with TRBJ1-2; D gene ambiguous. CDR1 MDHEN and CDR2 SYDVKM come from the germline V gene. V was cut by 4 bases and J by 2 bases, with 11 bases left in between. This CDR3 comprises 14 residues. The CDR3 coding sequence is TGTGCCAGCAGTTCAAATCCGGACAACTATGGCTACACCTTC. It encodes CASSSNPDNYGYTF.

V usage is TRBV5-4 and J usage is TRBJ2-7; weak D call: TRBD2 (6 bases). Germline V lookup: CDR1 SGHNT, CDR2 YYREEE (reference sequence). The CDR3 length is 13 residues. V was shortened by 2 bases and J by 3 bases, with 9 bases between the two germline ends. CDR3 loop: CASSFGGNYEQYF. CDR3 bases: TGTGCCAGCAGCTTTGGAGGGAACTACGAGCAGTACTTC.